What follows are 17 T cell receptor beta chains derived from one specimen sequenced in a study of blood T cell repertoires in COVID-19. TCRdb's table, derived via immunoSEQ multiplex PCR, lists solely in-frame clones and lacks some. The profile covers more than 45,000 clones, with more than 60% appearing a single time and around 5% taken by the ten largest. The sample was peripheral blood. These receptor sequences come from a human donor in a cohort sampled during active COVID-19.

V gene TRBV6-5 combines with J gene TRBJ1-2; 8 bases match TRBD1. With V trimmed by 0 bases and J by 6 bases, 3 bases remained unmatched. This CDR3 has 14 residues. Germline CDR1 is MNHEY and CDR2 is SVGAGI. CDR3 protein: CASSYSQGADGYTF. The CDR3 DNA reads TGTGCCAGCAGTTACTCCCAGGGGGCAGATGGCTACACCTTC.

This clone appeared once. The chain recombines TRBV25-1 with TRBJ2-7; possibly TRBD1 for D (6 bases). Trimming left V 6 bases short and J 7 bases short, with 19 bases between. The germline CDR1 and CDR2 sequences are MGHDK and SYGVNS. The length of the CDR3 is 14 residues. The CDR3, as DNA: TGTGCCAGCAGCGCTCCCGGGACAACTAAGGAGCAGTACTTC. Translation: CASSAPGTTKEQYF.

This clone showed up just a few times. The genes are TRBV5-6 and TRBJ1-2, with 7 bases lining up with TRBD1. Germline CDR1 and CDR2: SGHDT and YYEEEE. The CDR3 has 12 residues. V shed 5 bases, J shed 6 bases, and the junction held 4 bases outside the gene matches. CDR3 sequence (DNA): TGTGCCAGCAGACACAGGGGTGATGGCTACACCTTC. This encodes CASRHRGDGYTF.

This chain connects TRBV3-1 (or the pseudogene TRBV3-2) to TRBJ2-7, with a tentative D call TRBD1 (6 bases). The CDR3 spans 16 residues. CDR1 and CDR2 from the germline V gene are LGHDT and YNNKEL (reference sequence). V lost 0 bases and J 2 bases, leaving 14 bases between the germline ends. The CDR3 reads CASSQDWWTDTYEQYF. CDR3 DNA sequence: TGTGCCAGCAGCCAAGATTGGTGGACAGACACCTACGAGCAGTACTTC.

The rearrangement uses TRBV6-6 and TRBJ2-7; 12 bases match TRBD2. CDR3 length equals 18 residues. J was trimmed by 1 base and V by 8 bases; bases with no gene match: 15. The germline gives CDR1 MNHNY, CDR2 SVGAGI (reference sequence). The chain's CDR3 is CASRRRALAGGPSYEQYF. The CDR3 DNA sequence: TGTGCCAGCCGTCGGAGGGCCCTAGCGGGGGGGCCATCCTACGAGCAGTACTTC.

The sample holds one count of this clone. The V gene is TRBV3-1 (or the pseudogene TRBV3-2), the J gene TRBJ2-5, with no clear D. There are 11 residues in the CDR3. Germline V CDR1 and CDR2: LGHDT, YNNKEL (reference sequence). V was trimmed by 4 bases and J by 4 bases, leaving 4 bases between them. CDR3 protein: CASSPGETQYF. DNA for the CDR3: TGTGCCAGCAGCCCGGGAGAGACCCAGTACTTC.

The rearrangement joins TRBV6-2 or TRBV6-3 to TRBJ2-2; 10 positions match TRBD1. Trimming cost V 6 bases and J 4 bases; bases outside gene matches: 5. The CDR3 is 15 residues long. Germline lookup yields CDR1 MNHEY and CDR2 SVGEGT. CDR3 coding DNA: TGTGCCAGCAGCGACAGGGGGCCGGCCACCGGGGAGCTGTTTTTT. It yields the protein CASSDRGPATGELFF.

The chain carries TRBV28 and TRBJ1-1, with D hard to call. The V gene lost 3 bases and the J gene lost 4 bases, with 18 bases spanning the gap. The CDR3 is 16 residues long. CDR1 MDHEN and CDR2 SYDVKM come from the germline V gene. The CDR3 here is CASSLSTTYISTEAFF. The CDR3 nucleotides are TGTGCCAGCAGTTTGTCCACCACGTACATAAGCACTGAAGCTTTCTTT.

This chain connects TRBV28 to TRBJ1-2; 8 nucleotides agree with TRBD1. Germline values: CDR1 MDHEN, CDR2 SYDVKM. Trimming removed 3 bases from V and 3 bases from J; junction bases left unmatched: 3. CDR3 length: 14 residues. CDR3 sequence (DNA): TGTGCCAGCAGTTTCACAGGGGGGTACTATGGCTACACCTTC. Its translation: CASSFTGGYYGYTF.

This clone was seen more than once but under ten times. The rearrangement links TRBV19 to TRBJ1-1, with D unresolved. Trimming shortened V by 5 bases and J by 8 bases, and 12 bases separated the two germline ends. CDR3 length equals 12 residues. Germline V gene sequence: CDR1 LNHDA, CDR2 SQIVND (reference sequence). CDR3 protein: CASSWAAAEAFF. DNA for the CDR3: TGTGCCAGTAGTTGGGCAGCCGCAGAAGCTTTCTTT. Full variable domain (missing parts from reference TRBV19 and TRBJ1-1): DGGITQSPKYLFRKEGQNVTLSCEQNLNHDAMYWYRQDPGQGLRLIYYSQIVNDFQKGDIAEGYSVSREKKESFPLTVTSAQKNPTAFYLCASSWAAAEAFFGQGTRLTVV.

The rearrangement uses TRBV7-9 and TRBJ2-7; 11 nucleotides match TRBD1. J gave up 3 bases and V 5 bases, and 9 bases lay outside the gene matches. Germline V gene lookup returns CDR1 SEHNR and CDR2 FQNEAQ (reference sequence). The CDR3 has 16 amino acids. The CDR3 nucleotides are TGTGCCAGCAGCCTCGGGACAGGGGGTTATAGCTACGAGCAGTACTTC. Its translation: CASSLGTGGYSYEQYF.

The rearrangement joins TRBV19 to TRBJ1-5; D may be TRBD1 (6 bases). In germline, CDR1 is LNHDA, CDR2 SQIVND (reference sequence). The germline V and J ends were trimmed by 3 bases and 5 bases, with 11 bases remaining between them. The CDR3 is made up of 14 amino acids. The CDR3 is CASSIAGAHQPQHF. CDR3 nucleotide sequence: TGTGCCAGTAGTATTGCAGGGGCGCATCAGCCCCAGCATTTT.

The chain combines TRBV5-4 with TRBJ2-7, with a weak D call TRBD2 (6 bases). The V gene's germline CDR1 is SGHNT and CDR2 YYREEE (reference sequence). V shed 4 bases and J shed 2 bases, with 19 bases lying between them. CDR3 length: 16 amino acids. The CDR3 DNA reads as TGTGCCAGCAGCCCCGGGGGTGCCGGGATTACCTACGAGCAGTACTTC. Protein product: CASSPGGAGITYEQYF.

The rearrangement joins TRBV5-1 to TRBJ2-2; TRBD1 agrees at 8 bases. This CDR3 is built from 14 residues. With V trimmed by 5 bases and J by 2 bases, 2 bases remained unmatched. The germline V gene has CDR1 SGHRS and CDR2 YFSETQ. CDR3 sequence: CASRGTGNTGELFF. CDR3 DNA: TGCGCCAGCAGGGGGACAGGAAACACCGGGGAGCTGTTTTTT.

This clone was seen once. The V call is TRBV9, the J call TRBJ2-5; 9 bases line up with TRBD2. Germline assignment: CDR1 SGDLS and CDR2 YYNGEE. The CDR3 runs to 16 residues. The V segment lost 1 base and the J segment 2 bases; nucleotides outside the gene matches: 6. The CDR3 bases are TGTGCCAGCAGCGTAACCGGGACTAGCAGACAAGAGACCCAGTACTTC. It codes for CASSVTGTSRQETQYF.

The CDR3 region has the DNA TGTGCCAGCCGATATAGCGGGGGGGTCACTGAAGCTTTCTTT. Encoded protein: CASRYSGGVTEAFF. V gene TRBV19 combines with J gene TRBJ1-1; D perhaps matches TRBD1 (5 bases). Looked up from germline, CDR1 is LNHDA and CDR2 is SQIVND (reference sequence). The V end was cut by 9 bases, the J end by 4 bases, with 18 bases between. CDR3 length: 14 amino acids.

This chain links TRBV5-4 with TRBJ2-1; TRBD2 agrees at 13 bases. Germline V gene sequence: CDR1 SGHNT, CDR2 YYREEE (reference sequence). Trimming at V came to 1 base and at J to 6 bases, leaving 10 bases not matched to a gene. This CDR3 region has 18 residues. The chain's CDR3 is CASSLTILAGGWGNEQFF. CDR3 coding DNA: TGTGCCAGCAGCTTGACCATACTAGCGGGAGGGTGGGGCAATGAGCAGTTCTTC.